This T cell receptor beta chain is from a study of cytomegalovirus exposure and HLA in healthy donors. General observations from the study: Some segments of the V type, notably TRBV6-2 and TRBV6-3, were excluded as indistinguishable. Associated with cytomegalovirus, according to the listing, were 150 to 200 TCR beta chains.

CDR3 size: 14 residues. In germline, CDR1 is MDHEN, CDR2 SYDVKM. The V and J ends lost 3 bases and 0 bases respectively, with 8 bases between them. It was with 60 Vbeta and 13 Jbeta primers that the PCR ran. Sequenced by immunoSEQ multiplex PCR; TCRdb stores in-frame clones only, minus some. Here the sample spans under 300,000 clones, roughly two thirds being singletons. About this clone: No antigen is known for it.

The chain uses TRBV28 and TRBJ1-1; no reliable D call. This sequence originates from a female donor in good health and CMV-seronegative. Sequenced sample: PBMCs. The DNA of the CDR3 is TGTGCCAGCAGTTTGGGAGGCATGAACACTGAAGCTTTCTTT. Translation: CASSLGGMNTEAFF.